This TCR beta chain originates from a study of CD8 T cells in ankylosing spondylitis (dated by TCRdb to 2016 to 2017). Context from the whole study: The study profiled T cell receptor beta repertoires in healthy donors and ankylosing spondylitis patients to find disease-linked TCR variants. The whole study cohort included about a hundred healthy donors and 25 ankylosing spondylitis patients. Peripheral blood was sampled, and synovial fluid was additionally collected from ankylosing spondylitis patients.

General findings and caveats noted by the study authors: The disease-linked clones were reported as significantly enriched in matched synovial fluid samples from ankylosing spondylitis patients. Some TCR beta motif variants had previously been reported in synovial fluid and blood of reactive arthritis patients, which suggested common disease-initiation mechanisms. The disease-linked clones had a CD8+ phenotype and were found at relatively low frequencies in peripheral blood. A TCR beta motif made up of fewer than 10 highly homologous amino acid variants appeared to be characteristic of blood from ankylosing spondylitis patients.

This clonotype occurred many times. Its antigen specificity is not known. No base qualities exist here, and no much larger clone lies one base off it. The junction carries 12 bases between V and J, which are trimmed by 4 bases and 5 bases respectively. The cysteine opens and the phenylalanine closes a CDR3 of 13 amino acids. CDR3 DNA is the only sequence kept; it has 39 bases, read in frame from the first base. CDR1 and CDR2 (SGHRS, YFSETQ) derive from the germline V gene. Sequencing instrument: Illumina HiSeq 2500. Quantitative 5'-RACE with molecular barcodes was used to prepare TCR beta libraries. Concerning the study's data processing: Disease-linked TCR variants were identified with a new computational method built on a probabilistic model of VDJ rearrangement. TCRdb reprocessed the public reads (quality trimming at Q25 with fastp, clone calling with MiXCR) and kept in-frame beta chains. Each record represents a unique CDR3 protein, reported with the most common genes and DNA among its rows. TCRdb assigned the V and J calls; the authors' analysis was not used. Within this sample are a few hundred thousand distinct CDR3 sequences, with about 6.7% of them counted one time only. The ten largest make up approximately 14% of the sample.

The sequence is built from TRBV5-1 and TRBJ1-1, with no D gene named confidently. Source material: blood, either unsorted or a sorted T cell fraction (not recorded which). The origin of this receptor is a male donor with ankylosing spondylitis. The sequenced DNA: TGCGCCAGCAGCACCCCCTTAGCAACTGAAGCTTTCTTT. Its translation is CASSTPLATEAFF.